This TCR beta chain was captured in a study of T cells in Graves' hyperthyroidism and ophthalmopathy. Clinical symptoms, serum thyroxine, TRAb, thyroid ultrasound and orbital computed tomography informed diagnoses. Notes on the study in general: Blood also held most thyroid clonotypes expanded beyond 0.001. Ophthalmopathy and stable hyperthyroidism were separated by a 13 V-J model.

This clonotype has at least ten counts. Antigen specificity is unknown. There are 14 residues in the CDR3. Germline V gene data show CDR1 as SNHLY and CDR2 as FYNNEI. V lost 3 bases to trimming and J lost 6 bases, with 11 bases between them. RNA transcripts yielded amplified TCR beta CDR3 regions. An initial round of RT-PCR targeting the TCR CDR3 relied on the HTBI primer set. TCRdb processed the multiplex PCR reads anew with MiXCR; each CDR3 protein has one entry. The sample comprises almost 600,000 distinct CDR3 sequences, about 14% of which are singletons, and almost 6% rests with the top ten. Sequenced input: blood. V usage is TRBV2 and J usage is TRBJ2-2; D is undetermined. The receptor's source is a woman aged 25 to 39 with Graves' hyperthyroidism that later progressed to Graves' ophthalmopathy. The CDR3 here is CASSDSEWPGELFF. In nucleotides, the CDR3 is TGTGCCAGCAGTGATTCCGAGTGGCCCGGGGAGCTGTTTTTT.